A selection of T cell receptor beta chains follows, all from one sample in a study of OX40 agonist ivuxolimab in advanced cancers. Clones were sequenced by immunoSEQ multiplex PCR, and TCRdb holds only the in-frame ones, with some missing. The table records under 50,000 clones, roughly 79% of them present only once. This specimen consisted of CD4+ or CD8+ T cells sorted from blood, obtained in a trial of the OX40 agonist ivuxolimab. Receptor source: an adult with an advanced solid tumor such as melanoma, head and neck, liver or kidney cancer. The CDR3 runs from the conserved cysteine through the conserved F or W. A D gene is named only where the DNA matches it firmly. Only part of the rows carry a size: once, few, many, or a class if the clone is expanded.

abundance: .; v_gene: TRBV25-1; d_gene: TRBD1; j_gene: TRBJ1-2; CDR3nt: TGTGCCAGCAGTGGACAGGGCGAGGGCTACACCTTC; CDR3aa: CASSGQGEGYTF
abundance: .; v_gene: TRBV7-9; d_gene: TRBD1; j_gene: TRBJ1-2; CDR3nt: TGTGCCTCCAGGGGGCTTACTGGCTACACCTTC; CDR3aa: CASRGLTGYTF
abundance: .; v_gene: TRBV7-9; d_gene: .; j_gene: TRBJ2-3; CDR3nt: TGTGCCAGCAGCTTACCGGGGAGGCGAGGAGATACGCAGTATTTT; CDR3aa: CASSLPGRRGDTQYF
abundance: once; v_gene: TRBV11-2; d_gene: .; j_gene: TRBJ2-3; CDR3nt: TGTGCCAGCAGCCTCAGAGGGGCAGGGGACGATACGCAGTATTTT; CDR3aa: CASSLRGAGDDTQYF
abundance: once; v_gene: TRBV7-9; d_gene: .; j_gene: TRBJ2-1; CDR3nt: TGTGCCAGCAGCTTAGAGCCCCTGAGCCGGTTCTTC; CDR3aa: CASSLEPLSRFF
abundance: .; v_gene: TRBV27; d_gene: .; j_gene: TRBJ1-1; CDR3nt: TGTGCCAGCAGTCCCCGTAGTTTGAGGCCGAACACTGAAGCTTTCTTT; CDR3aa: CASSPRSLRPNTEAFF
abundance: .; v_gene: TRBV25-1; d_gene: .; j_gene: TRBJ1-1; CDR3nt: TGTGCCAGCAGTCCTCTCCTGAACACTGAAGCTTTCTTT; CDR3aa: CASSPLLNTEAFF
abundance: .; v_gene: TRBV7-2; d_gene: .; j_gene: TRBJ2-1; CDR3nt: TGTGCCAGCAGCTTCGGACGGTACAATGAGCAGTTCTTC; CDR3aa: CASSFGRYNEQFF
abundance: .; v_gene: TRBV6-1; d_gene: TRBD2; j_gene: TRBJ2-5; CDR3nt: TGTGCCAGCAGTGACGGGTACCCGCCGGGACTAGCGGACCAAGAGACCCAGTACTTC; CDR3aa: CASSDGYPPGLADQETQYF
abundance: .; v_gene: TRBV2; d_gene: .; j_gene: TRBJ2-2; CDR3nt: TGTGCCAGCAGTGAACAAGTAAGGGCCGGGGAGCTGTTTTTT; CDR3aa: CASSEQVRAGELFF
abundance: .; v_gene: TRBV2; d_gene: TRBD1; j_gene: TRBJ1-2; CDR3nt: TGTGCCAGCAGGGCGACAGGGAACTATGGCTACACCTTC; CDR3aa: CASRATGNYGYTF
abundance: .; v_gene: TRBV18; d_gene: TRBD1; j_gene: TRBJ1-5; CDR3nt: TGTGCCAGCTCACCAACAGGGGACAATCAGCCCCAGCATTTT; CDR3aa: CASSPTGDNQPQHF
abundance: .; v_gene: TRBV10-2; d_gene: .; j_gene: TRBJ1-1; CDR3nt: TGCGCCAGCCTCGACAGGTTAAACACTGAAGCTTTCTTT; CDR3aa: CASLDRLNTEAFF
abundance: .; v_gene: TRBV18; d_gene: .; j_gene: TRBJ2-2; CDR3nt: TGTGCCAGCTCACCATATGTTAGTGCCGGGGAGCTGTTTTTT; CDR3aa: CASSPYVSAGELFF
abundance: .; v_gene: TRBV6-5; d_gene: .; j_gene: TRBJ2-1; CDR3nt: TGTGCCAGCAGTTACTTTGGCTACGGTGAGCAGTTCTTC; CDR3aa: CASSYFGYGEQFF
abundance: .; v_gene: TRBV10-2; d_gene: .; j_gene: TRBJ1-6; CDR3nt: TGCGCCAGCAGTCTATTGCCTCGGCGGAGCTCCTATAATTCACCCCTCCACTTT; CDR3aa: CASSLLPRRSSYNSPLHF
abundance: .; v_gene: TRBV5-1; d_gene: .; j_gene: TRBJ1-6; CDR3nt: TGCGCCAGCAAAATAGACTATAATTCACCCCTCCACTTT; CDR3aa: CASKIDYNSPLHF
abundance: .; v_gene: TRBV7-8; d_gene: TRBD2; j_gene: TRBJ2-1; CDR3nt: TGTGCCAGCAGCCGGGGGGGGACTAGCTACAATGAGCAGTTCTTC; CDR3aa: CASSRGGTSYNEQFF
abundance: .; v_gene: TRBV5-4; d_gene: TRBD1; j_gene: TRBJ1-2; CDR3nt: TGTGCCAGCAGCCCGGTGACAGGGGGCGAAAACTATGGCTACACCTTC; CDR3aa: CASSPVTGGENYGYTF
abundance: .; v_gene: TRBV18; d_gene: TRBD1; j_gene: TRBJ2-5; CDR3nt: TGTGCCAGCTCACCGGGGACAGGGACACAAGAGACCCAGTACTTC; CDR3aa: CASSPGTGTQETQYF
abundance: once; v_gene: TRBV10-1; d_gene: .; j_gene: TRBJ2-7; CDR3nt: TGCGCCAGCAGTGCGGCAGGGCAGCTCCTCTTCTACGAGCAGTACTTC; CDR3aa: CASSAAGQLLFYEQYF
abundance: .; v_gene: TRBV9; d_gene: .; j_gene: TRBJ2-1; CDR3nt: TGTGCCAGCAGCCCTCGGGGCGGGATAAACTACAATGAGCAGTTCTTC; CDR3aa: CASSPRGGINYNEQFF
abundance: .; v_gene: TRBV6-1; d_gene: .; j_gene: TRBJ1-2; CDR3nt: TGTGCCAGCTCCGAGGGTCCCACTAACTATGGCTACACCTTC; CDR3aa: CASSEGPTNYGYTF
abundance: .; v_gene: TRBV2; d_gene: .; j_gene: TRBJ2-3; CDR3nt: TGTGCCAGCAGCGATTCGGGTCTTAGTGTGGATACGCAGTATTTT; CDR3aa: CASSDSGLSVDTQYF
abundance: .; v_gene: TRBV2; d_gene: TRBD1; j_gene: TRBJ2-5; CDR3nt: TGTGCCAGTGACAGGGCAATGCAAGAGACCCAGTACTTC; CDR3aa: CASDRAMQETQYF
abundance: .; v_gene: TRBV6-4; d_gene: TRBD2; j_gene: TRBJ2-1; CDR3nt: TGTGCCAGCAGTGACGGCGGGAGGACTCCGGGGGAGCAGTTCTTC; CDR3aa: CASSDGGRTPGEQFF
abundance: few; v_gene: TRBV5-6; d_gene: .; j_gene: TRBJ2-3; CDR3nt: TGTGCCAGCAGCTTGGTGGGAGATACGCAGTATTTT; CDR3aa: CASSLVGDTQYF
abundance: .; v_gene: TRBV6-5; d_gene: .; j_gene: TRBJ2-5; CDR3nt: TGTGCCAGCAGGGTAACCTTCGGTCAAGAGACCCAGTACTTC; CDR3aa: CASRVTFGQETQYF
abundance: .; v_gene: TRBV5-1; d_gene: .; j_gene: TRBJ2-7; CDR3nt: TGCGCCAGCAGCGCCCTGGACACCAACTACGAGCAGTACTTC; CDR3aa: CASSALDTNYEQYF
abundance: .; v_gene: TRBV27; d_gene: TRBD1; j_gene: TRBJ2-5; CDR3nt: TGTGCCATCGGGACAGGGAAGGAGACCCAGTACTTC; CDR3aa: CAIGTGKETQYF
abundance: once; v_gene: TRBV5-1; d_gene: TRBD1; j_gene: TRBJ1-1; CDR3nt: TGCGCCAGCAGCGTGCCAGGGGGCATGAACACTGAAGCTTTCTTT; CDR3aa: CASSVPGGMNTEAFF
abundance: .; v_gene: TRBV18; d_gene: .; j_gene: TRBJ2-2; CDR3nt: TGTGCCAGCTCACCAGTGAGCCTAGCCGTTGGGGAGCTGTTTTTT; CDR3aa: CASSPVSLAVGELFF
abundance: .; v_gene: TRBV6-5; d_gene: TRBD1; j_gene: TRBJ2-1; CDR3nt: TGTGCCAGCAGTTACTCGACAGGGATCCTCTACAATGAGCAGTTCTTC; CDR3aa: CASSYSTGILYNEQFF
abundance: .; v_gene: TRBV5-1; d_gene: .; j_gene: TRBJ2-5; CDR3nt: TGCGCCAGCAGCTTGGCGGGACCGAGACAAGAGACCCAGTACTTC; CDR3aa: CASSLAGPRQETQYF
abundance: .; v_gene: TRBV11-2; d_gene: TRBD2; j_gene: TRBJ2-7; CDR3nt: TGTGCCAGCAGGCGACTAGCGGGAGCACGGTCCTACGAGCAGTACTTC; CDR3aa: CASRRLAGARSYEQYF
abundance: .; v_gene: TRBV11-3; d_gene: TRBD2; j_gene: TRBJ2-5; CDR3nt: TGTGCCAGCAGCTCCGGACTAGCGGGAGAGACCCAGTACTTC; CDR3aa: CASSSGLAGETQYF
abundance: .; v_gene: TRBV2; d_gene: TRBD1; j_gene: TRBJ1-2; CDR3nt: TGTGCCAGCAGTACCGACAGGGATACTGGCTACACCTTC; CDR3aa: CASSTDRDTGYTF
abundance: .; v_gene: TRBV19; d_gene: .; j_gene: TRBJ2-1; CDR3nt: TGTGCCACACAGGGGAGGTCCTACAATGAGCAGTTCTTC; CDR3aa: CATQGRSYNEQFF
abundance: .; v_gene: TRBV5-6; d_gene: .; j_gene: TRBJ1-3; CDR3nt: TGTGCCAGCAGCTTGATGGGGGAGGTCTCTGGAAACACCATATATTTT; CDR3aa: CASSLMGEVSGNTIYF
abundance: .; v_gene: TRBV6-4; d_gene: TRBD1; j_gene: TRBJ1-5; CDR3nt: TGTGCCAGCAGTCCCGGGACAGGGGGCAATCAGCCCCAGCATTTT; CDR3aa: CASSPGTGGNQPQHF
abundance: .; v_gene: TRBV7-2; d_gene: .; j_gene: TRBJ1-6; CDR3nt: TGTGCCAGCAGCATCGGACGTGGGGGGAATTCACCCCTCCACTTT; CDR3aa: CASSIGRGGNSPLHF
abundance: .; v_gene: TRBV7-8; d_gene: .; j_gene: TRBJ1-5; CDR3nt: TGTGCCAGCAGCCCCGGACAGTTCAATCAGCCCCAGCATTTT; CDR3aa: CASSPGQFNQPQHF
abundance: .; v_gene: TRBV10-1; d_gene: .; j_gene: TRBJ2-1; CDR3nt: TGCGCCAGCGGTATCTACAATGAGCAGTTCTTC; CDR3aa: CASGIYNEQFF
abundance: .; v_gene: TRBV10-3; d_gene: .; j_gene: TRBJ1-6; CDR3nt: TGTGCCATCAGCACCGGGACCGACTATAATTCACCCCTCCACTTT; CDR3aa: CAISTGTDYNSPLHF
abundance: .; v_gene: TRBV4-3; d_gene: TRBD2; j_gene: TRBJ2-1; CDR3nt: TGCGCCAGCAGCCAAGAGATCGGGGGGAGCTCCTACAATGAGCAGTTCTTC; CDR3aa: CASSQEIGGSSYNEQFF
abundance: .; v_gene: TRBV5-1; d_gene: .; j_gene: TRBJ2-3; CDR3nt: TGCGCCAGCAGCTTCCGCCCGAGGGGCACAGATACGCAGTATTTT; CDR3aa: CASSFRPRGTDTQYF
abundance: .; v_gene: TRBV12-5; d_gene: .; j_gene: TRBJ2-1; CDR3nt: TGTGCTAGTGGTTTGGTACCGCCATTGGTCATCTTGTGCTTGGAGGGCTCAACCAACAATGAGCAGTTCTTC; CDR3aa: CASGLVPPLVILCLEGSTNNEQFF
abundance: .; v_gene: TRBV4-2; d_gene: .; j_gene: TRBJ1-3; CDR3nt: TGTGCCAGCAGCCAAGATAGCTACCGGCGGGTAAACACCATATATTTT; CDR3aa: CASSQDSYRRVNTIYF
abundance: .; v_gene: TRBV9; d_gene: TRBD2; j_gene: TRBJ2-1; CDR3nt: TGTGCCAGCAGCGCCCGGGACTACTACAATGAGCAGTTCTTC; CDR3aa: CASSARDYYNEQFF
abundance: .; v_gene: TRBV5-1; d_gene: .; j_gene: TRBJ1-2; CDR3nt: TGCGCCAGCAGCCTCTCTGGGGGAGGTAACTATGGCTACACCTTC; CDR3aa: CASSLSGGGNYGYTF
abundance: .; v_gene: TRBV7-9; d_gene: .; j_gene: TRBJ2-7; CDR3nt: TGTGCCAGCAGCCTAAGCGAGATCTCCTACGAGCAGTACTTC; CDR3aa: CASSLSEISYEQYF
abundance: .; v_gene: TRBV7-2; d_gene: .; j_gene: TRBJ2-2; CDR3nt: TGTGCCAGCAGCTTAGACACCGGGGAGCTGTTTTTT; CDR3aa: CASSLDTGELFF
abundance: .; v_gene: TRBV4-2; d_gene: .; j_gene: TRBJ2-3; CDR3nt: TGTGCCAGCAGCCAAGAGCGTCGAACCACAGATACGCAGTATTTT; CDR3aa: CASSQERRTTDTQYF
abundance: .; v_gene: TRBV5-1; d_gene: .; j_gene: TRBJ1-3; CDR3nt: TGCGCCAGCAGCTGGGGGGCGCAGATTACTGGAAACACCATATATTTT; CDR3aa: CASSWGAQITGNTIYF
abundance: .; v_gene: TRBV4-1; d_gene: .; j_gene: TRBJ2-1; CDR3nt: TGCGCCAGCAGCCAAGATCCCCAGCCCCTAGGGGAGCAGTTCTTC; CDR3aa: CASSQDPQPLGEQFF